This T cell receptor beta chain was obtained from a study of vaccination effects on CD4 cells after COVID-19. Study observations and caveats: In vaccinees who were healthy, merely 1 out of 255 vaccine-induced clones cross-reacted with common cold coronaviruses.

Antigen-specific CD4+ T cells were expanded with viral peptide pools in the ViraFEST assay before sequencing. At the end of about 9 days of culture, CD4+ T cells were isolated. Either the mRNA-1273 or the BNT162b2 vaccine was given to participants as two doses. Cultures of around 2.2 million PBMC per well contained around 10 IU/ml IL-2 plus 10 ug/ml peptides. Researchers swapped half the medium for IL-2 medium on both days 3 and 7. In regard to this clone: Antigen: not known.

With 3 bases clipped from V and 4 bases from J, the junction kept 10 bases outside the gene matches. Germline V gene data show CDR1 as DFQATT and CDR2 as SNEGSKA (reference sequence). The CDR3 extends over 17 amino acids. Produced via immunoSEQ multiplex PCR; TCRdb's table is partial and in-frame only. The data contain 64,000 or so clones, about 73% of them singletons. The input for sequencing was CD4+ T cells from PBMCs cultured with HCoV-OC43 spike peptides, taken after COVID-19 vaccination. Specified subset: HCoV-OC43 spike overlapping peptide pool stimulation. The source of this sequence is a human donor who received a COVID-19 vaccine. This chain connects TRBV20-1 to TRBJ2-5, with 14 nucleotides matching TRBD2. CDR3 sequence: CSASNLRTSGGRETQYF. The CDR3 nucleotides are TGCAGTGCTAGTAACCTTAGGACTAGCGGGGGGAGAGAGACCCAGTACTTC.